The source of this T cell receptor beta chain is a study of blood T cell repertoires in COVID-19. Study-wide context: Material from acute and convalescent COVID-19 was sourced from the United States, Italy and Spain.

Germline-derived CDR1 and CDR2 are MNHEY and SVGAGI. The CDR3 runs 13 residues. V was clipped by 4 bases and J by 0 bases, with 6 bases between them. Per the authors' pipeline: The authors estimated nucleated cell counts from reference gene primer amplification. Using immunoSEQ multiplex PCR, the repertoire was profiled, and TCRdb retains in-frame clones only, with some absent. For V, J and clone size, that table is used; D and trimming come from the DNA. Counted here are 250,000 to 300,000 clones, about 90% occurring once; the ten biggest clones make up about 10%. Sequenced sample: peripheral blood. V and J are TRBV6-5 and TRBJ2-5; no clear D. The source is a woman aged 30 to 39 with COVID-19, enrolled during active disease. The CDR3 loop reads CASSFQYQETQYF. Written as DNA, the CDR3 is TGTGCCAGCAGTTTTCAGTACCAAGAGACCCAGTACTTC.